The present TCR beta chain was sequenced within a study of T cells in Graves' hyperthyroidism and ophthalmopathy. Researchers amplified the TCR beta CDR3 regions from RNA transcripts. A set of HTBI primers served as the primers for a first-round RT-PCR of the TCR CDR3. TCRdb recomputed calls from the multiplex PCR reads with MiXCR, one row per CDR3 protein. The table includes approximately 490,000 distinct CDR3 sequences, under 25% detected once. Many counts were recorded for this clonotype. The length of the CDR3 is 15 residues. Trimming removed 7 bases from V and 8 bases from J; junction bases left unmatched: 7. The germline V gene encodes CDR1 SEHNR and CDR2 FQNEAQ (reference sequence).

The TCR comes from a woman between 65 and 79 years old with Graves' ophthalmopathy. The gene calls are TRBV7-9 and TRBJ2-1; 14 bases are a match to TRBD2. Sequencing was done on a sample of blood. The CDR3 DNA is TGTGCCAGCACCTCAGGGACTAGCGGGAGTTATGAGCAGTTCTTC. Translating it yields CASTSGTSGSYEQFF.